One sample yielded the 18 T cell receptor beta chains listed below, sequenced in a study of T cells in Graves' hyperthyroidism and ophthalmopathy. Regions amplified from RNA transcripts were the TCR beta CDR3 regions. First-round RT-PCR targeting the TCR CDR3 was performed with the HTBI primer set. TCRdb analysed the multiplex PCR reads with MiXCR anew, one entry per CDR3 protein. The table has around 520,000 distinct CDR3 sequences, roughly a quarter seen once. Sequencing was done on a sample of blood. All receptors come from a woman aged 30 to 39 with Graves' ophthalmopathy.

Many counts were recorded for this clonotype. V and J are TRBV10-3 and TRBJ2-2, with 7 nucleotides matching TRBD1. V was pared by 2 bases and J by 6 bases, with 0 bases of the junction left unmatched. CDR3 length: 13 residues. The V gene's germline CDR1 is ENHRY and CDR2 SYGVKD. Written as DNA, the CDR3 is TGTGCCATCAGTGAGACAGGGGCCGGGGAGCTGTTTTTT. Amino acid sequence: CAISETGAGELFF.

This clonotype was observed at least ten times. This rearrangement joins TRBV12-5 to TRBJ1-1; D is uncertain. The CDR3 is 13 residues long. The V end lost 6 bases, the J end lost 4 bases, and 12 bases lay between the germline ends. Germline V gene sequence: CDR1 LGHNT, CDR2 FRNRAP. The CDR3 bases are TGTGCTAGTGGCCCTGACTATGGCACTGAAGCTTTCTTT. The encoded protein is CASGPDYGTEAFF.

This clonotype was recorded at least ten times. The J gene is TRBJ1-1, the V gene TRBV7-9; tentative D call: TRBD1 (5 bases). Germline loops: CDR1 SEHNR, CDR2 FQNEAQ (reference sequence). V was cut by 4 bases and J by 4 bases, with 10 bases left in between. This CDR3 spans 13 amino acids. The CDR3 sequence: CASSSGGSTEAFF. Written as DNA, the CDR3 is TGTGCCAGCAGCTCTGGGGGGAGCACTGAAGCTTTCTTT.

The chain couples TRBV20-1 to TRBJ1-2; D gene uncertain. From germline, CDR1 is DFQATT and CDR2 SNEGSKA (reference sequence). The CDR3 covers 11 residues. The CDR3 DNA follows: TGCAGAGTATGGCTCAACTATGGCTACACCTTC. It yields the protein CRVWLNYGYTF.

This rearrangement joins TRBV6-1 to TRBJ1-1, with unresolved D. V lost 8 bases and J lost 1, with 11 bases in between. The CDR3 length is 13 residues. Germline V lookup: CDR1 MNHNS, CDR2 SASEGT. The CDR3 sequence: CASLITGNTEAFF. CDR3 nucleotide sequence: TGTGCCAGCCTGATAACCGGGAACACTGAAGCTTTCTTT.

V usage is TRBV6-5 and J usage is TRBJ2-4; 8 bases match TRBD2. V gave up 5 bases and J gave up 8 bases; unmatched junction bases: 8. Germline V lookup: CDR1 MNHEY, CDR2 SVGAGI. This CDR3 spans 14 amino acids. The chain's CDR3 is CASSLLGAGDIQYF. For the CDR3, the DNA is TGTGCCAGCAGTCTCCTCGGAGCGGGGGACATTCAGTACTTC.

Concerning this clonotype itself: One base away lies a much larger clone, so this may be a sequencing read error. The chain joins TRBV29-1 to TRBJ2-5; D is possibly TRBD1 (6 bases). Germline CDR1 reads SQVTM; CDR2 reads ANQGSEA. This CDR3 comprises 13 residues. V was trimmed by 3 bases and J by 10 bases, leaving 18 bases between them. The DNA for the CDR3 is TGCAGCGTTGATAGGGGGTTGGGCAGGGGCCAGTACTTC. It translates to CSVDRGLGRGQYF.

The V and J genes are TRBV13 and TRBJ1-1; D is uncertain. Germline CDR1 and CDR2: PRHDT and FYEKMQ (reference sequence). V was trimmed by 5 bases and J by 6 bases, leaving 19 bases between them. The CDR3 is made up of 15 amino acids. The CDR3 loop reads CASSPAGSQRAEAFF. DNA for the CDR3: TGTGCCAGCAGCCCGGCCGGGTCCCAACGGGCTGAAGCTTTCTTT. Together with reference TRBV13 and TRBJ1-1, the CDR3 gives the full variable domain: AAGVIQSPRHLIKEKRETATLKCYPIPRHDTVYWYQQGPGQDPQFLISFYEKMQSDKGSIPDRFSAQQFSDYHSELNMSSLELGDSALYFCASSPAGSQRAEAFFGQGTRLTVV.

This chain links TRBV4-2 with TRBJ2-7, with a possible D match to TRBD2 (7 bases). The CDR3 extends over 18 amino acids. With 0 bases removed from V and 4 bases from J, the gap between germline ends came to 22 bases. Germline CDR1 reads LGHNA; CDR2 reads YNFKEQ. The CDR3 spells CASSQETAGAPTRYEQYF. As DNA, the CDR3 is TGTGCCAGCAGCCAAGAGACGGCGGGGGCACCAACAAGGTACGAGCAGTACTTC.

The chain is built from TRBV18 and TRBJ1-1; D gene uncertain. Germline lookup yields CDR1 KGHSH and CDR2 LQKENI. This CDR3 region has 14 residues. V lost 2 bases and J 6 bases, leaving 13 bases between the germline ends. This CDR3 reads CASSPGSVRSEAFF. The DNA for the CDR3 is TGTGCCAGCTCACCAGGGAGTGTACGATCTGAAGCTTTCTTT.

This clonotype was found many times. The chain is built from TRBV20-1 and TRBJ1-1; 8 bases are shared with TRBD1. CDR3 size: 15 residues. Germline loops: CDR1 DFQATT, CDR2 SNEGSKA (reference sequence). With 1 base clipped from V and 4 bases from J, the junction kept 8 bases outside the gene matches. This CDR3 is CSARVPGGASTEAFF. The CDR3 DNA reads TGCAGTGCTAGAGTGCCAGGGGGCGCGAGCACTGAAGCTTTCTTT.

The chain uses TRBV28 and TRBJ1-3; the match to TRBD1 covers 7 bases. This CDR3 spans 15 amino acids. Germline V gene data show CDR1 as MDHEN and CDR2 as SYDVKM. V lost 5 bases and J lost 7; bases outside the gene matches: 11. The CDR3 loop is CASSPWTGGFNTIYF. For the CDR3, the DNA is TGTGCCAGCAGTCCGTGGACAGGAGGGTTTAACACCATATATTTT.

This clonotype occurred a few times. This chain connects TRBV5-1 to TRBJ2-5, with a tentative D call TRBD2 (6 bases). The CDR3 consists of 15 residues. The germline CDR1 and CDR2 sequences are SGHRS and YFSETQ. V lost 0 bases, J lost 1 base, and 10 bases lay in between. DNA for the CDR3: TGCGCCAGCAGCTTGGTGGGGGGTTTCCAAGAGACCCAGTACTTC. Its protein product is CASSLVGGFQETQYF.

This clonotype was seen at least ten times. The chain employs TRBV11-2 and TRBJ1-3; D uncertain. V lost 5 bases and J 3 bases, leaving 17 bases between the germline ends. Per the germline V gene, CDR1 is SGHAT and CDR2 is FQNNGV. The CDR3 contains 16 residues. CDR3 bases: TGTGCCAGCAGCGAAGGCGCCTGGGATGTTGGAAACACCATATATTTT. It is translated as CASSEGAWDVGNTIYF.

Comments on this clonotype: This sequence may be a read error, since a much larger clone differs from it by one base. V gene TRBV5-1 combines with J gene TRBJ1-2; TRBD1 might be the D (5 bases). The ends were cut back, 3 bases at V and 9 bases at J, with 15 bases in the middle. The CDR3 is made up of 13 amino acids. Germline lookup yields CDR1 SGHRS and CDR2 YFSETQ. The CDR3 reads CASSWPGGECYTF. The CDR3 DNA follows: TGCGCCAGCAGCTGGCCCGGGGGTGAGTGCTACACCTTC.

The gene calls are TRBV18 and TRBJ2-6, with D uncertain. The CDR3 is 18 residues long. Germline CDR1 and CDR2: KGHSH and LQKENI. V was pared by 3 bases and J by 4 bases, with 19 bases between. CDR3 DNA sequence: TGTGCCAGCTCACCCAGAATCAAGGACCGGGTCGGGGCCAACGTCCTGACTTTC. Translation: CASSPRIKDRVGANVLTF. Looking up the rest from reference TRBV18 and TRBJ2-6 gives the full variable domain: NAGVMQNPRHLVRRRGQEARLRCSPMKGHSHVYWYRQLPEEGLKFMVYLQKENIIDESGMPKERFSAEFPKEGPSILRIQQVVRGDSAAYFCASSPRIKDRVGANVLTFGAGSRLTVL.

This clonotype was recorded a few times. This chain connects TRBV12-3 or TRBV12-4 to TRBJ2-5; 9 bases line up with TRBD2. CDR3 length: 17 residues. The junction had 10 bases not matched to a gene; V was cut back by 4 bases and J by 1 base. The CDR3 sequence: CASSWGSSGGGQETQYF. CDR3 DNA: TGTGCCAGCAGTTGGGGAAGTAGCGGGGGAGGCCAAGAGACCCAGTACTTC.

The sample holds many counts of this clonotype. The J gene is TRBJ1-2, the V gene TRBV12-3 or TRBV12-4, with no clear D. This CDR3 is built from 13 residues. V was trimmed by 6 bases and J by 4 bases, leaving 12 bases between them. CDR3 region: CASSQRGSYGYTF. The CDR3 DNA reads as TGTGCCAGCAGCCAACGCGGCAGCTATGGCTACACCTTC.